This TCR beta chain was retrieved from a study of immune cell composition in non-small cell lung cancer. Overall study results and limits: Overall clonality, unlike maximal tumour-associated clone frequency, did not predict TIL reactivity. No significant correlation existed between pack-years smoked and tumour clonality.

A remark on this clone: The target antigen is unknown.

From germline, CDR1 is MNHNS and CDR2 SASEGT. This CDR3 contains 15 residues. V lost 5 bases and J 3 bases, leaving 17 bases between the germline ends. Sequencing was performed with immunoSEQ multiplex PCR; in TCRdb, only in-frame clones are kept and a portion is missing. The data show 9,500 to 10,000 clones, about two thirds seen once. The clonotype originates from a human donor with non-small cell lung cancer. The rearrangement joins TRBV6-1 to TRBJ2-7, with D possibly matching TRBD2 (6 bases). The sequencing sample was made of lung tumor tissue. CDR3 protein: CASSSPGLGFYEQYF. CDR3 nucleotides: TGTGCCAGCAGTTCACCGGGACTGGGGTTCTACGAGCAGTACTTC.